Sequencing of this TCR beta chain was carried out in a study of CD8 T cells in Susac syndrome. With random hexamers, about 0.45 to 1 ug RNA was reverse transcribed. Coverage of TCR beta CDR3 amplification by immunoSEQ multiplex PCR extended to 54 Vbeta and 13 Jbeta. TCRdb ran MiXCR on the immunoSEQ multiplex PCR reads and lists one entry per CDR3 protein. Of 130,000 or so distinct CDR3 sequences in the sample, approximately 95% were seen once. The length of the CDR3 is 14 residues. Germline V lookup: CDR1 GTSNPN, CDR2 SVGIG (reference sequence). The germline V and J ends were trimmed by 0 bases and 3 bases, with 11 bases remaining between them.

The chain uses TRBV30 and TRBJ1-1; tentatively, D is TRBD1 (6 bases). This TCR came from a human donor with multiple sclerosis. The specimen sequenced was CD4+ T cells from PBMCs. As DNA, the CDR3 is TGTGCCTGGAGTGTACTAGGGGGTTACACTGAAGCTTTCTTT. Protein sequence: CAWSVLGGYTEAFF. Combining the CDR3 with reference TRBV30 and TRBJ1-1 gives the whole variable domain SQTIHQWPATLVQPVGSPLSLECTVEGTSNPNLYWYRQAAGRGLQLLFYSVGIGQISSEVPQNLSASRPQDRQFILSSKKLLLSDSGFYLCAWSVLGGYTEAFFGQGTRLTVV.